This TCR beta chain was recorded in a study of OX40 agonist ivuxolimab in advanced cancers. CDR1 and CDR2 from the germline V gene are SQVTM and ANQGSEA. The trim removed 5 bases at V and 7 bases at J, leaving 5 bases unmatched. CDR3 length: 14 amino acids. Sequencing was performed with immunoSEQ multiplex PCR; in TCRdb, only in-frame clones are kept and a portion is missing. Of approximately 60,000 clones in the sample, about 93% were seen once. The chain couples TRBV29-1 to TRBJ2-1; 13 bases map to TRBD2. This clonotype was obtained from an adult with an advanced solid tumor such as melanoma, head and neck, liver or kidney cancer. The sequences come from CD4+ or CD8+ T cells sorted from blood, collected in a trial of the OX40 agonist ivuxolimab. Written as DNA, the CDR3 is TGCAGCGTTTGTAGGACTAGCGGGAGTAATGAGCAGTTCTTC. This sequence encodes CSVCRTSGSNEQFF.